This TCR beta chain was sequenced in a study of technical replicates of blood from a handful of donors. Profiling relied on immunoSEQ multiplex PCR, and the TCRdb table lists in-frame clones only, not all of them. The data contain about 82,000 clones, roughly 93% of them singletons. The CDR3 is made up of 16 amino acids. Germline-derived CDR1 and CDR2 are SNHLY and FYNNEI. V dropped 3 bases and J dropped 5; count of bases not matched to a gene: 10. This clone appeared once. The gene calls are TRBV2 and TRBJ2-7; 10 positions match TRBD2. The sample taken for sequencing was T cells isolated from PBMCs. This sequence originates from a human donor in good health. As DNA, the CDR3 is TGTGCCAGCAGTGATAGAGGAGCGGGAGGGCCCCACGAGCAGTACTTC. This sequence encodes CASSDRGAGGPHEQYF. Full variable domain (remainder filled in from reference TRBV2 and TRBJ2-7): EPEVTQTPSHQVTQMGQEVILRCVPISNHLYFYWYRQILGQKVEFLVSFYNNEISEKSEIFDDQFSVERPDGSNFTLKIRSTKLEDSAMYFCASSDRGAGGPHEQYFGPGTRLTVT.